This T cell receptor (beta chain) was recovered during a study of regulatory T cells in long-lasting Graves disease. As for time point: persistent/refractory GD, antithyroid drugs over 5 years with positive TRAb. RNA isolated from PBMCs was used to make the TCR library. The CDR3 runs 15 residues. Germline values: CDR1 MDHEN, CDR2 SYDVKM. Trimming took off 5 bases at V and 3 bases at J, with 14 bases between the two ends. The authors built TCR beta libraries using iRepertoire HTBI primers and Arm-PCR of CDR3 regions. MiXCR, run by TCRdb on the multiplex PCR reads, gives a single entry per CDR3 protein. The sample gives about 310,000 distinct CDR3 sequences, 20% to 25% of which show up once; around three fifths is in the top ten.

Sequencing was performed on peripheral blood mononuclear cells (PBMCs), taken when the disease was refractory, from a patient treated with antithyroid drugs. This chain connects TRBV28 to TRBJ1-5; D remains unclear. The clonotype comes from a female donor with Graves disease. The CDR3, as DNA: TGTGCCAGCAGTCTGGAGCAGAGGGTCAATCAGCCCCAGCATTTT. This translates into CASSLEQRVNQPQHF.